This T cell receptor (beta chain) was captured by sequencing in a study of cytomegalovirus exposure and HLA in healthy donors. Study observations and caveats: Later on, a genetic analysis was performed. It linked a missense variant in DCLRE1C with V- and J-gene trimming of TCR beta. The study put under 200 TCR beta chains on its list as cytomegalovirus-associated.

The PCR made use of 60 Vbeta and 13 Jbeta primers. Per the original data handling: Later reanalysis found 70 million to 95 million unique TCR beta chains, around 10 million of them shared. Here immunoSEQ multiplex PCR was the method, and the copy in TCRdb shows in-frame clones only, minus some. V, J and clone size reflect that table, while D and trimming were determined from the DNA. The sample records 150,000 to 200,000 clones, approximately 86% being singletons. The V gene's germline CDR1 is MGHRA and CDR2 YSYEKL. The CDR3 sequence is 17 residues long. Losses at the gene ends were 0 bases for V and 4 bases for J; bases not matched to a gene: 6. This clone was observed a single time. Its antigen is unknown.

The material sequenced was PBMCs. This receptor was obtained from a young woman in good health and CMV-seronegative. V gene TRBV4-1 combines with J gene TRBJ2-1; 10 positions match TRBD2. The CDR3 DNA is TGCGCCAGCAGCCAAGATCCGGGAGCGGGAGGGTACAATGAGCAGTTCTTC. Translating gives CASSQDPGAGGYNEQFF.